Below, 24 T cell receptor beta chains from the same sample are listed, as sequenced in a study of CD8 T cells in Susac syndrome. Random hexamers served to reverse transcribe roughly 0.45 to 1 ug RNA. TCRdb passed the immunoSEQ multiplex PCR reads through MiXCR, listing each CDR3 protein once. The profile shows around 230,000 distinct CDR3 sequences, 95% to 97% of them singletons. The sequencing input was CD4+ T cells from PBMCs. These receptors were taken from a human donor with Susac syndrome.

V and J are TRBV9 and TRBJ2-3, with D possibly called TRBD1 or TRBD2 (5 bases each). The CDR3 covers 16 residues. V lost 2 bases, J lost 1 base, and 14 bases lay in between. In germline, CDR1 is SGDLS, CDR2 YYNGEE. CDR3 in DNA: TGTGCCAGCAGCGTGGGGGACGTTCTTGGCACAGATACGCAGTATTTT. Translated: CASSVGDVLGTDTQYF.

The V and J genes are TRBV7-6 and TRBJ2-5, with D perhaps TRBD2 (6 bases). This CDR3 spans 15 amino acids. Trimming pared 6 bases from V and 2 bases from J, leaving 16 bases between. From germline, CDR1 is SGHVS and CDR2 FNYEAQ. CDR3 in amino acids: CASSRSLLAQETQYF. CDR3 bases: TGTGCCAGCAGTCGTAGTCTACTAGCTCAAGAGACCCAGTACTTC.

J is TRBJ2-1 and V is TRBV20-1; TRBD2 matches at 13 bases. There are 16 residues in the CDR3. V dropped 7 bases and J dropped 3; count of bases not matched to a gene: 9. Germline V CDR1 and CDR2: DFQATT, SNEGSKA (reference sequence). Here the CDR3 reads CSVGLAGAGYYNEQFF. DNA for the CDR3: TGCAGTGTAGGACTAGCGGGAGCCGGGTACTACAATGAGCAGTTCTTC.

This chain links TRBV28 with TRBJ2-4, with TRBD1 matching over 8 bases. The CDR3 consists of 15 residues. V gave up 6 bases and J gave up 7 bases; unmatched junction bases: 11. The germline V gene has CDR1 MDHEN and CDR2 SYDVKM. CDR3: CASRLGTGPGNIQYF. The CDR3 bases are TGTGCCAGCAGACTGGGGACAGGCCCGGGGAACATTCAGTACTTC.

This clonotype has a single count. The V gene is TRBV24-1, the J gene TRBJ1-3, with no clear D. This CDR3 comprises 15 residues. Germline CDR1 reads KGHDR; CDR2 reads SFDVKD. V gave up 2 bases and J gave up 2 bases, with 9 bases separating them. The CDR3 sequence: CATSDSSTTGNTIYF. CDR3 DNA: TGTGCCACCAGTGATTCCTCCACCACTGGAAACACCATATATTTT.

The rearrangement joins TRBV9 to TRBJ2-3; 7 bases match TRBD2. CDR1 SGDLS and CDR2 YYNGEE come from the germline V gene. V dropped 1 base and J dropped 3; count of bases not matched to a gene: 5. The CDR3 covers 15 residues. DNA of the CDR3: TGTGCCAGCAGCGTATTGGGGGGAGGGACAGATACGCAGTATTTT. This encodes CASSVLGGGTDTQYF. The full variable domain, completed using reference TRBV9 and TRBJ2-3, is DSGVTQTPKHLITATGQRVTLRCSPRSGDLSVYWYQQSLDQGLQFLIQYYNGEERAKGNILERFSAQQFPDLHSELNLSSLELGDSALYFCASSVLGGGTDTQYFGPGTRLTVL.

This CDR3 is CASSFPFGRVTSTDTQYF. The CDR3 DNA follows: TGTGCCAGCAGCTTCCCCTTTGGTAGGGTAACTAGCACAGATACGCAGTATTTT. The chain carries TRBV7-9 and TRBJ2-3; no definite D call. The CDR3 is made up of 18 amino acids. Germline CDR1 is SEHNR and CDR2 is FQNEAQ (reference sequence). V was pared by 3 bases and J by 0 bases, with 19 bases between.

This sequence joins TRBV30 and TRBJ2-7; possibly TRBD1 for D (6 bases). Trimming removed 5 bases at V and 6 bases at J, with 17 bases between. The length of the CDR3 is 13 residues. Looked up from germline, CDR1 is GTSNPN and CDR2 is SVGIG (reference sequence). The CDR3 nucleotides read TGTGCCTGGGCACGACAGGTTCCCCGCGAGCAGTACTTC. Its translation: CAWARQVPREQYF.

CDR3 bases: TGCAGTGCTAGACTAGCGGGAAGGTACGAGCAGTACTTC. Translation: CSARLAGRYEQYF. J is TRBJ2-7 and V is TRBV20-1; 9 bases fit TRBD2. The CDR3 spans 13 residues. From germline, CDR1 is DFQATT and CDR2 SNEGSKA (reference sequence). The V segment lost 2 bases and the J segment 4 bases; nucleotides outside the gene matches: 3.

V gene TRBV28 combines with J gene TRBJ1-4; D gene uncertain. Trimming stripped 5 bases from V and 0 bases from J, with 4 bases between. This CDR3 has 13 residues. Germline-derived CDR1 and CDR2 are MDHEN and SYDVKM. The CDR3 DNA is TGTGCCAGCAGTGGGCCAACTAATGAAAAACTGTTTTTT. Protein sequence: CASSGPTNEKLFF.

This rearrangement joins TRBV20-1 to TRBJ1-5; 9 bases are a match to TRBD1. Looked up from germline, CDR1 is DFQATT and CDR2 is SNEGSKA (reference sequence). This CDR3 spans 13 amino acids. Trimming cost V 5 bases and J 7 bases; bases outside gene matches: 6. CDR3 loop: CSAQDRGQQPQHF. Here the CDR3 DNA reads TGCAGTGCTCAGGACAGGGGACAACAGCCCCAGCATTTT.

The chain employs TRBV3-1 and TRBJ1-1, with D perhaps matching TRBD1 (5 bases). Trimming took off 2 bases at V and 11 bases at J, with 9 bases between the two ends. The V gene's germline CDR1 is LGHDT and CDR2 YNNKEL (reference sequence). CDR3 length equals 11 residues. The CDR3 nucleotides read TGTGCCAGCAGCCAATCGGGGGTGGCTTTCTTT. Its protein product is CASSQSGVAFF.

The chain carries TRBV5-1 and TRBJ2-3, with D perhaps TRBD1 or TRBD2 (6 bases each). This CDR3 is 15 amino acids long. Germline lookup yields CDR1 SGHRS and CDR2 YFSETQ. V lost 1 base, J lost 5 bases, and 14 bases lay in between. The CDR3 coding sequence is TGCGCCAGCAGCTTGCCGCGGGACACTGGAGATACGCAGTATTTT. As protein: CASSLPRDTGDTQYF.

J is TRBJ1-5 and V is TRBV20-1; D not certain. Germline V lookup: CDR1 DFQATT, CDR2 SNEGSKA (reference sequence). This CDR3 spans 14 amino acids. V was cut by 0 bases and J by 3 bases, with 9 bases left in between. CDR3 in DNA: TGCAGTGCTAGAGATCTCCAGCTCAATCAGCCCCAGCATTTT. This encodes CSARDLQLNQPQHF.

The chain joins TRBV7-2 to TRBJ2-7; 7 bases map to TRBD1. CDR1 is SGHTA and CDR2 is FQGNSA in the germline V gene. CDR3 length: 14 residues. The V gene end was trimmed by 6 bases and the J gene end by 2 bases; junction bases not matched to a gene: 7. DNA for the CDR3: TGTGCCAGCAGACCCGGGACAGCACCCTACGAGCAGTACTTC. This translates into CASRPGTAPYEQYF.

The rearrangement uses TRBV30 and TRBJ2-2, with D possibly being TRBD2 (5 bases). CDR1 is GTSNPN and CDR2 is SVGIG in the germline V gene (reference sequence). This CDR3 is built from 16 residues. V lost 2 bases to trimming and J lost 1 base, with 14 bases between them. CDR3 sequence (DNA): TGTGCCTGGAGTTCCGGCGGGTCAGGGAACACCGGGGAGCTGTTTTTT. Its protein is CAWSSGGSGNTGELFF.

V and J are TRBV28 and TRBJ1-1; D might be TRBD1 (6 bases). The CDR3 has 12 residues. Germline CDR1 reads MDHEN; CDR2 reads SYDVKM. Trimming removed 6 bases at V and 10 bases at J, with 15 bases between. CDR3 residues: CASRDTGRGAFF. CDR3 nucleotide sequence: TGTGCCAGCAGAGACACAGGGAGAGGAGCTTTCTTT.

Here the CDR3 DNA reads TGTGCCAGTAGTAGTCGGTACCAGGGCACCGGGGAGCTGTTTTTT. It codes for CASSSRYQGTGELFF. This rearrangement joins TRBV19 to TRBJ2-2; D is perhaps TRBD1 (5 bases). This CDR3 comprises 15 residues. The V gene's germline CDR1 is LNHDA and CDR2 SQIVND (reference sequence). The V and J ends lost 4 bases and 4 bases respectively, with 13 bases between them.

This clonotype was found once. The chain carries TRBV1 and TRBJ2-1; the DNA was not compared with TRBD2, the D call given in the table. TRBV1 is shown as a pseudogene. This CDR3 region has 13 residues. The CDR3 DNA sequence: TGCACCAGGAACCCTAGCGACTACAATGAGCAGTTCTTC. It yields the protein CTRNPSDYNEQFF.

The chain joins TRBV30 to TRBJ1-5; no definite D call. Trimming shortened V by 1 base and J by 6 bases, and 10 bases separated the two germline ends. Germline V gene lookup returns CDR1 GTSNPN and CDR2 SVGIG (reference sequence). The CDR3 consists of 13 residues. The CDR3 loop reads CAWSAYSVQPQHF. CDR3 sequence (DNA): TGTGCCTGGAGTGCCTACAGCGTTCAGCCCCAGCATTTT.

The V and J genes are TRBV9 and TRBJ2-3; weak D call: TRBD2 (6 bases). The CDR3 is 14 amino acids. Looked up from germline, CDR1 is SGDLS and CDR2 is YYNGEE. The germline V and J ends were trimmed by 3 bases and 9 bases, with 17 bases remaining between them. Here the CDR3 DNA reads TGTGCCAGCAGCGCGGAAAGACTAGGCACCACGCAGTATTTT. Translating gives CASSAERLGTTQYF. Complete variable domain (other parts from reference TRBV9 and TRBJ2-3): DSGVTQTPKHLITATGQRVTLRCSPRSGDLSVYWYQQSLDQGLQFLIQYYNGEERAKGNILERFSAQQFPDLHSELNLSSLELGDSALYFCASSAERLGTTQYFGPGTRLTVL.

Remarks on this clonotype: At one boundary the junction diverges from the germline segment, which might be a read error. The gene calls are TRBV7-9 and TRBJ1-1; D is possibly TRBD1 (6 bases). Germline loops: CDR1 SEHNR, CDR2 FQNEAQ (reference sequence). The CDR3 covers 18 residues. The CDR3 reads CANSLPRAKQGPNTEAFF. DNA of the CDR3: TGTGCCAACAGCCTCCCACGGGCTAAACAGGGACCGAACACTGAAGCTTTCTTT.

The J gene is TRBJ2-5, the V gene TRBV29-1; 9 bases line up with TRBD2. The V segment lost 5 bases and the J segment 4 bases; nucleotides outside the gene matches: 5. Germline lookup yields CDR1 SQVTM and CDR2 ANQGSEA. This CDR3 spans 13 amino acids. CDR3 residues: CSVLARGGETQYF. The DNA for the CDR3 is TGCAGCGTTCTTGCGCGGGGGGGAGAGACCCAGTACTTC.

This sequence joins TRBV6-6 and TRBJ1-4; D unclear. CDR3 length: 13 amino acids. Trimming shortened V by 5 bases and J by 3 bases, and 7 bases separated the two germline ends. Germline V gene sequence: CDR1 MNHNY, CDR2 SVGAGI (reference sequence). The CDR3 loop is CASSARSNEKLFF. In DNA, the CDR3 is TGTGCCAGCAGTGCCAGGTCTAATGAAAAACTGTTTTTT.